These 9 T cell receptor beta chains originate from one sample sequenced in a study of tumor-infiltrating lymphocytes in oesophageal squamous cell carcinoma. MiXCR, run by TCRdb on the PCR reads, gives a single entry per CDR3 protein. Here the sample spans about 20,000 distinct CDR3 sequences, around 40% being singletons. Sequenced sample: blood. These TCRs come from a male donor with esophageal squamous cell carcinoma.

The V and J genes are TRBV24-1 and TRBJ2-3; D possibly matches TRBD1 or TRBD2 (5 bases each). V gave up 4 bases and J gave up 4 bases, with 11 bases separating them. Looked up from germline, CDR1 is KGHDR and CDR2 is SFDVKD. The CDR3 consists of 14 residues. In DNA, the CDR3 is TGTGCCACCAGTGACCGGGGCTGGGCAGATACGCAGTATTTT. Its translation is CATSDRGWADTQYF.

This clonotype was counted only a few times. The rearrangement uses TRBV7-3 and TRBJ2-7; 8 bases align to TRBD1. The CDR3 extends over 14 amino acids. After removal of 5 bases from V and 0 bases from J, the junction contained 3 bases not matched to a gene. From germline, CDR1 is SGHTA and CDR2 FQGTGA. This chain's CDR3 is CASSLDRDSYEQYF. As DNA, the CDR3 is TGTGCCAGCAGCCTGGACAGGGACTCCTACGAGCAGTACTTC. Full variable domain (outside the CDR3, taken from reference TRBV7-3 and TRBJ2-7): GAGVSQTPSNKVTEKGKYVELRCDPISGHTALYWYRQSLGQGPEFLIYFQGTGAADDSGLPNDRFFAVRPEGSVSTLKIQRTERGDSAVYLCASSLDRDSYEQYFGPGTRLTVT.

As for this clonotype: Since no conserved phenylalanine or tryptophan closes the CDR3, a read error is the likely cause. The DNA is left out, because the CDR3 cannot be placed on it with certainty; the CDR3 is given as TCRdb lists it. This sequence joins TRBV7-6 and TRBJ2-3; the table names TRBD1, a call not compared with the DNA. Germline V gene lookup returns CDR1 SGHVS and CDR2 FNYEAQ. With termini counted, the CDR3 has 16 amino acids. The CDR3 here is CASSLQTGEGTQYFGP.

About this clonotype itself: The final CDR3 position lacks the conserved phenylalanine or tryptophan, pointing to a likely read error. No DNA is shown, since the ends of the CDR3 on it are uncertain; the CDR3 is the one TCRdb lists. V usage is TRBV7-2 and J usage is TRBJ2-3; TRBD2 reflects the table's D call only, with no check against the DNA. The CDR3 length equals 18 residues, ends included. From germline, CDR1 is SGHTA and CDR2 FQGNSA. The CDR3 spells CASSYSVGAYGYTFGSGP.

This clonotype has more than one count but fewer than ten. Given a much more abundant clone one base away, this may be a read error. V usage is TRBV6-1 and J usage is TRBJ2-1; D is undetermined. This CDR3 has 14 residues. Trimming took 7 bases from V and 10 from J, leaving 20 bases between them. CDR1 and CDR2 (germline): MNHNS, SASEGT. CDR3 in DNA: TGTGCCAGCACATCCCGGCGACCTCCTTACGAGCAGTTCTTC. It codes for CASTSRRPPYEQFF.

This clonotype was observed a few times. The V gene is TRBV6-5, the J gene TRBJ2-5, with TRBD1 identical over 9 bases. The DNA end is more similar to TRBJ2-1, so the J call may be wrong. Looked up from germline, CDR1 is MNHEY and CDR2 is SVGAGI. CDR3 length equals 14 residues. CDR3 sequence (DNA): TGTGCCAGCGTTCCCGGGACAGGGCTGAATGAGCAGTTCTTC. It yields the protein CASVPGTGLNEQFF.

This clonotype was seen many times. This chain uses TRBV5-1 with TRBJ2-5; 7 bases map to TRBD2. In germline, CDR1 is SGHRS, CDR2 YFSETQ. The CDR3 spans 15 residues. Trimming took 0 bases from V and 3 from J; bases not matched to a gene: 5. The CDR3 sequence: CASSLGAGREETQYF. In DNA form, the CDR3 reads TGCGCCAGCAGCTTGGGAGCGGGGCGAGAAGAGACCCAGTACTTC.

This clonotype is classed as medium-sized (0.01 to 0.1%). V usage is TRBV12-3 or TRBV12-4 and J usage is TRBJ2-5; TRBD1 aligns across 8 bases. With V trimmed by 3 bases and J by 4 bases, 1 base remained unmatched. The CDR3 spans 13 residues. CDR3 coding DNA: TGTGCCAGCAGTTTCGACAGGGGAGAGACCCAGTACTTC. Protein sequence: CASSFDRGETQYF.

The V call is TRBV28, the J call TRBJ2-3; 13 bases map to TRBD2. The CDR3 totals 18 residues. V lost 7 bases to trimming and J lost 0 bases; unmatched junction nucleotides: 10. The V gene's germline CDR1 is MDHEN and CDR2 SYDVKM. DNA of the CDR3: TGTGCCAGCAATCCGGCTGGGACTAGCGGGACTAGCACAGATACGCAGTATTTT. It specifies CASNPAGTSGTSTDTQYF.